The T cell receptor (beta chain) under discussion was sequenced for a study of cytomegalovirus exposure and HLA in healthy donors. The CDR3 spans 13 residues. Germline assignment: CDR1 LGHNT and CDR2 FRNRAP. Losses at the gene ends were 7 bases for V and 6 bases for J; bases not matched to a gene: 7. The PCR had 60 Vbeta and 13 Jbeta primers. Some clones are missing from TCRdb's copy, which holds only in-frame ones; the method was immunoSEQ multiplex PCR. The table lists roughly 160,000 clones, approximately 85% of them singletons, with over 2.5% in the top ten. As regards this clone: Antigen unknown.

Regarding the study as a whole: Later analysis demonstrated an association between a missense DCLRE1C variant and TCR beta V- and J-gene trimming.

Sequencing was carried out using PBMCs. This sequence originates from a man aged 30 to 45 in good health and CMV-seropositive. This chain connects TRBV12-5 to TRBJ2-3; TRBD2 matches at 7 bases. CDR3 sequence reads: CASARTSLDTQYF. CDR3 sequence (DNA): TGTGCTAGTGCCCGGACTAGTTTGGATACGCAGTATTTT.